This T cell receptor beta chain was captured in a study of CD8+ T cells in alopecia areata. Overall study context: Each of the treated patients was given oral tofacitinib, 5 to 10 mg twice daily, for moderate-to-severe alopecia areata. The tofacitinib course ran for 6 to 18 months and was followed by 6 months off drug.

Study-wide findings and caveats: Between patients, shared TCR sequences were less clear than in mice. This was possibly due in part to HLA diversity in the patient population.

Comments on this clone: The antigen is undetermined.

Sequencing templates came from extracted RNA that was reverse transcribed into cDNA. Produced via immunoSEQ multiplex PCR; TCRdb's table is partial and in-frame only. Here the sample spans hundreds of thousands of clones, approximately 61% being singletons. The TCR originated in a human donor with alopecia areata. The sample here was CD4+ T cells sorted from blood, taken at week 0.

The CDR3 loop is CASSNRDRNTGELFF. Here the CDR3 DNA reads TGTGCCAGCAGCAACCGGGACAGAAACACCGGGGAGCTGTTTTTT. The J gene is TRBJ2-2, the V gene TRBV7-9; 7 bases line up with TRBD1. CDR3 length equals 15 residues. Germline trimming cut 5 bases from V and 2 bases from J; bases unmatched to any gene: 5. Looked up from germline, CDR1 is SEHNR and CDR2 is FQNEAQ (reference sequence).